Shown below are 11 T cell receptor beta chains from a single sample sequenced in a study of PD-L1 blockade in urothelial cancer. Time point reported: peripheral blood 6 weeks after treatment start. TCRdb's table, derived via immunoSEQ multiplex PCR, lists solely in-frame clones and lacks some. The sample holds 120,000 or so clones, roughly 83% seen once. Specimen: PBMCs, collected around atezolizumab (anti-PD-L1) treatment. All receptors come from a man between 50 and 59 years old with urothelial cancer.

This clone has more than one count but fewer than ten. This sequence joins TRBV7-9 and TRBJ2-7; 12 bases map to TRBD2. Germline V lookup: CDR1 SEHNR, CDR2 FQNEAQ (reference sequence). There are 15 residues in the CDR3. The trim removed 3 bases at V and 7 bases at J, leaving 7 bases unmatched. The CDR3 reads CASSFGTSGPVEQYF. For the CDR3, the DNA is TGTGCCAGCAGCTTTGGGACTAGCGGGCCCGTGGAGCAGTACTTC.

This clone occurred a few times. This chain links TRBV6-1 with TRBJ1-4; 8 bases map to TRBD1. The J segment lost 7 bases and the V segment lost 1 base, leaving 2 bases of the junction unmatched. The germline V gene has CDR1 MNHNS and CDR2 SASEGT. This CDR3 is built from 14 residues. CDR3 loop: CASSEGTGFEKLFF. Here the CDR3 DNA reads TGTGCCAGCAGTGAAGGGACAGGGTTTGAAAAACTGTTTTTT.

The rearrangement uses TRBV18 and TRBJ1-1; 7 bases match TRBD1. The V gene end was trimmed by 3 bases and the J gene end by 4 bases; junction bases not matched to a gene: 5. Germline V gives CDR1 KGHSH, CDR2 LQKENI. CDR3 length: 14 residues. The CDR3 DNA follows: TGTGCCAGCTCACCTCAGGGGGAAGTCACTGAAGCTTTCTTT. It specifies CASSPQGEVTEAFF.

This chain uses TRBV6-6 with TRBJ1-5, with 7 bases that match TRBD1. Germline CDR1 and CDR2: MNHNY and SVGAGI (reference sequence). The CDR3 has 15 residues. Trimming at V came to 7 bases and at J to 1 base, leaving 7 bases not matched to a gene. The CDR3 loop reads CASKRRDRSNQPQHF. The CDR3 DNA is TGTGCCAGCAAGAGGCGGGACAGAAGCAATCAGCCCCAGCATTTT.

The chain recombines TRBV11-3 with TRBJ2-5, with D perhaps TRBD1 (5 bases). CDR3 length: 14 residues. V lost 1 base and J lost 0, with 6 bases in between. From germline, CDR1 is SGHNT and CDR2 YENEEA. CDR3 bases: TGTGCCAGCAGCTTAGGACAGAACCAAGAGACCCAGTACTTC. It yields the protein CASSLGQNQETQYF.

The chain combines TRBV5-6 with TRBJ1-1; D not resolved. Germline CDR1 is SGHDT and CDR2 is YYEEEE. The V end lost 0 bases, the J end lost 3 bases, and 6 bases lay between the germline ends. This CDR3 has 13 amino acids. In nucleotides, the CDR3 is TGTGCCAGCAGCTTGGGCAGGCACACTGAAGCTTTCTTT. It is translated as CASSLGRHTEAFF.

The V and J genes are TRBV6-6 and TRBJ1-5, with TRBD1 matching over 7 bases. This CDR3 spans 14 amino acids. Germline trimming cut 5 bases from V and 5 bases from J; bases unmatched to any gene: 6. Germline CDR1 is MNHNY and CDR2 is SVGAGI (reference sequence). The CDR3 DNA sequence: TGTGCCAGCAGTACCCCAGGGGGGTATCAGCCCCAGCATTTT. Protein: CASSTPGGYQPQHF.

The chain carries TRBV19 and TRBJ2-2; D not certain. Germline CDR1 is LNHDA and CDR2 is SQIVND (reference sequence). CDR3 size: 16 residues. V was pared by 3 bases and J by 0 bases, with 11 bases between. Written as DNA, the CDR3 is TGTGCCAGTAGTATTGGGCCAGCCCCGAACACCGGGGAGCTGTTTTTT. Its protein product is CASSIGPAPNTGELFF. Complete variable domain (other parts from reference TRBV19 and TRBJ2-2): DGGITQSPKYLFRKEGQNVTLSCEQNLNHDAMYWYRQDPGQGLRLIYYSQIVNDFQKGDIAEGYSVSREKKESFPLTVTSAQKNPTAFYLCASSIGPAPNTGELFFGEGSRLTVL.

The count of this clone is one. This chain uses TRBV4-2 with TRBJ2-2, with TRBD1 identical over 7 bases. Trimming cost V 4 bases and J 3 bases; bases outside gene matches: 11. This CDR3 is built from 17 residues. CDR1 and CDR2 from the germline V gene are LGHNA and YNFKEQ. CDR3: CASSRNHRGSYTGELFF. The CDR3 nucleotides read TGTGCCAGCAGCCGAAACCACAGGGGTTCGTACACCGGGGAGCTGTTTTTT.

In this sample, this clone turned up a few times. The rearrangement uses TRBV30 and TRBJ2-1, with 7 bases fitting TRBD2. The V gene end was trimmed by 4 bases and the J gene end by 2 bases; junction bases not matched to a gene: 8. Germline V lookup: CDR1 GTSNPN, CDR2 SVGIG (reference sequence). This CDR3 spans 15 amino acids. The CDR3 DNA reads TGTGCCTGGAAGAGTATTAGCGGGCCCTACAATGAGCAGTTCTTC. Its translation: CAWKSISGPYNEQFF.

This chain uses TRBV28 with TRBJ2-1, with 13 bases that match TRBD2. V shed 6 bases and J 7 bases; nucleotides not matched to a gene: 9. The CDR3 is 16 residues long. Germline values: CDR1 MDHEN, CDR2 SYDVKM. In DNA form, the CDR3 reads TGTGCCAGCAGATCCAAACTAGCGGGAGGGGGTAATGAGCAGTTCTTC. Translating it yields CASRSKLAGGGNEQFF.